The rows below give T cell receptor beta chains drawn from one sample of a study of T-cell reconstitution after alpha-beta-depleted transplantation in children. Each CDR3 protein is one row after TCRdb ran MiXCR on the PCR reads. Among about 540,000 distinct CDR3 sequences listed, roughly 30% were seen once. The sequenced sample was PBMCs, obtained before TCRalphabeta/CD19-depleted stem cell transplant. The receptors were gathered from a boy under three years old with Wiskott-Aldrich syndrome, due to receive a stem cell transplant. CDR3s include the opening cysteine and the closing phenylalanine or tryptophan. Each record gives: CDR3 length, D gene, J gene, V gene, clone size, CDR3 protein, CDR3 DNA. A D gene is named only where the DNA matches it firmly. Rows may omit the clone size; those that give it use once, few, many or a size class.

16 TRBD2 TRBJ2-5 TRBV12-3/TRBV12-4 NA CASSSPEVAGGETQYF TGTGCCAGCAGTTCCCCTGAGGTAGCGGGAGGAGAGACCCAGTACTTC
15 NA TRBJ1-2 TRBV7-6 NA CASSPRQSANYGYTF TGTGCCAGCAGCCCCCGACAGTCAGCTAACTATGGCTACACCTTC
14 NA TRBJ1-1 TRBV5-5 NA CASSLTYGDTEAFF TGTGCCAGCAGCTTGACTTACGGGGACACTGAAGCTTTCTTT
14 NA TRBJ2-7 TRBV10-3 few CAISEGGAGYEQYF TGTGCCATCAGTGAGGGGGGGGCGGGTTACGAGCAGTACTTC
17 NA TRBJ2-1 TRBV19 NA CASSKARQALSYNEQFF TGTGCCAGTAGTAAGGCAAGACAGGCCCTCTCCTACAATGAGCAGTTCTTC
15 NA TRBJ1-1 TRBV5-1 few CASSLVGKTNTEAFF TGCGCCAGCAGCTTGGTTGGCAAAACGAACACTGAAGCTTTCTTT
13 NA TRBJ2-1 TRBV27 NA CASMRTENNEQFF TGTGCCAGCATGAGGACAGAAAACAATGAGCAGTTCTTC
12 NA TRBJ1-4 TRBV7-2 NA CASSSRAGFLFF TGTGCCAGCAGCTCGAGAGCAGGGTTCCTGTTTTTT
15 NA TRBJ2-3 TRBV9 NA CASSGQGLGTDTQYF TGTGCCAGCAGCGGACAGGGACTGGGCACAGATACGCAGTATTTT
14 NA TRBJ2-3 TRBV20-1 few CSARALDVTDTQYF TGCAGTGCTAGAGCATTGGACGTCACAGATACGCAGTATTTT
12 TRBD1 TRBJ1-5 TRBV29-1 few CSVRTGNQPQHF TGCAGCGTTCGGACAGGTAACCAGCCCCAGCATTTT
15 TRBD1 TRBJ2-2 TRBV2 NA CASSEGQGFTGELFF TGTGCCAGCAGTGAGGGACAGGGGTTTACCGGGGAGCTGTTTTTT
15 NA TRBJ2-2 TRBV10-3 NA CATGLALQNTGELFF TGTGCCACGGGGCTAGCACTCCAGAACACCGGGGAGCTGTTTTTT
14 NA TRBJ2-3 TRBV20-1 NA CSASSQASTDTQYF TGCAGTGCTAGTAGCCAGGCTAGCACAGATACGCAGTATTTT
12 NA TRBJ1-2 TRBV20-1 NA CSARDLPYGYTF TGCAGTGCTAGAGATCTACCATATGGCTACACCTTC
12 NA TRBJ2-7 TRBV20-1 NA CSAGPDYYEQYF TGCAGTGCTGGCCCGGATTACTACGAGCAGTACTTC
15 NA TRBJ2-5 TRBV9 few CASSPRTDRFETQYF TGTGCCAGCAGCCCGCGGACAGACCGTTTTGAGACCCAGTACTTC
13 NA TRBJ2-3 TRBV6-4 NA CASRATGGPGQYF TGTGCCAGCAGGGCGACTGGAGGGCCGGGGCAGTATTTT
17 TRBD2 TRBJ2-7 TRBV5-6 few CASSLRLAGTGPYEQYF TGTGCCAGCAGCTTGAGACTAGCGGGCACCGGGCCCTACGAGCAGTACTTC
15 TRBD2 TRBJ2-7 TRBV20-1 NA CSARGLLAGANEQYF TGCAGTGCTAGAGGCTTACTAGCGGGAGCAAACGAGCAGTACTTC
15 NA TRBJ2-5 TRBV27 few CASSLGPDPRETQYF TGTGCCAGCAGTTTGGGCCCCGACCCAAGGGAGACCCAGTACTTC
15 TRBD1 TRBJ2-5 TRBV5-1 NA CASSLVGQGVSTQYF TGCGCCAGCAGCTTGGTCGGACAGGGGGTGTCCACCCAGTACTTC
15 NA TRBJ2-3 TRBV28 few CASSTLKGPGDTQYF TGTGCCAGCAGTACATTAAAGGGGCCGGGAGATACGCAGTATTTT
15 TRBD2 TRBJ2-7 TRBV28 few CASSPLLAETYEQYF TGTGCCAGCAGTCCCCTTCTAGCGGAGACCTACGAGCAGTACTTC
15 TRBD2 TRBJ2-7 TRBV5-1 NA CASSGGLAESYEQYF TGCGCCAGCAGCGGGGGACTAGCGGAGTCCTACGAGCAGTACTTC
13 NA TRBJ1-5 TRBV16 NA CASSQGTYQPQHF TGTGCCAGCAGCCAGGGTACTTATCAGCCCCAGCATTTT
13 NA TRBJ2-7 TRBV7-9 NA CASSAGPSREQYF TGTGCCAGCAGCGCGGGACCCTCCAGGGAGCAGTACTTC
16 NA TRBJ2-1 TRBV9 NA CASSVGRRVSYNEQFF TGTGCCAGCAGCGTAGGAAGACGTGTCTCCTACAATGAGCAGTTCTTC
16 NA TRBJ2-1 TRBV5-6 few CASSLAGGFSYNEQFF TGTGCCAGCAGCTTGGCCGGGGGTTTCTCCTACAATGAGCAGTTCTTC
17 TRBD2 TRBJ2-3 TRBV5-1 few CASSTGTSGRSTDTQYF TGCGCCAGCAGCACCGGGACTAGCGGGAGAAGCACAGATACGCAGTATTTT
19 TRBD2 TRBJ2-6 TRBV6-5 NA CASSYSGGAKSSGANVLTF TGTGCCAGCAGTTACTCGGGAGGGGCGAAGAGCTCTGGGGCCAACGTCCTGACTTTC
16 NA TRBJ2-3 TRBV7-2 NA CASSPRLRIPTDTQYF TGTGCCAGCAGCCCTAGGTTGAGGATCCCTACAGATACGCAGTATTTT
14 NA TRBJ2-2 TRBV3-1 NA CASSQSVWAGELFF TGTGCCAGCAGCCAGTCGGTGTGGGCCGGGGAGCTGTTTTTT
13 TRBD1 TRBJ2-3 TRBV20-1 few CSAGQGRTDTQYF TGCAGTGCCGGACAGGGGCGCACAGATACGCAGTATTTT
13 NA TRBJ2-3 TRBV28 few CASSLRGEDTQYF TGTGCCAGCAGTTTGAGGGGTGAAGATACGCAGTATTTT
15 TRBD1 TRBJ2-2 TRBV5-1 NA CASSPRDRVPGELFF TGCGCCAGCAGCCCCCGGGACAGGGTTCCCGGGGAGCTGTTTTTT
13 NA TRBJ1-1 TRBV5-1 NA CASKGDPSTEAFF TGCGCCAGCAAGGGGGACCCTTCGACTGAAGCTTTCTTT
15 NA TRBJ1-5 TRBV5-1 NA CASSLYPESNQPQHF TGCGCCAGCAGCTTGTATCCAGAGAGCAATCAGCCCCAGCATTTT
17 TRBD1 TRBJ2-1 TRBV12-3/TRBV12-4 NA CASSPKTGQGAVNEQFF TGTGCCAGCAGTCCCAAGACGGGACAGGGGGCAGTAAATGAGCAGTTCTTC
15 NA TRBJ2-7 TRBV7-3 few CASSTRPGPTYEQYF TGTGCCAGCAGCACACGACCGGGACCGACCTACGAGCAGTACTTC
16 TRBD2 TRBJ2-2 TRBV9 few CASSVVPSGRAGELFF TGTGCCAGCAGCGTAGTGCCTAGCGGGAGGGCCGGGGAGCTGTTTTTT
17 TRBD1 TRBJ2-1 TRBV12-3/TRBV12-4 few CASSSGTGGPKNNEQFF TGTGCCAGCAGTTCCGGGACAGGGGGTCCTAAAAACAATGAGCAGTTCTTC
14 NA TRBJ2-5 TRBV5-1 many CASSLVGYQETQYF TGCGCCAGCAGCTTGGTGGGGTACCAAGAGACCCAGTACTTC
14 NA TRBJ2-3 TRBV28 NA CASSFIVSTDTQYF TGTGCCAGCAGTTTTATAGTTAGCACAGATACGCAGTATTTT
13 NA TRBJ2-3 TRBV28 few CASRPNKRNTQYF TGTGCCAGCAGACCCAATAAACGGAATACGCAGTATTTT
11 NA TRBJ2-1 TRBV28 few CASSCRRTQFF TGTGCCAGCAGTTGCCGGCGGACCCAGTTCTTC
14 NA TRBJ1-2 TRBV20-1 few CSARDSATDYGYTF TGCAGTGCTAGAGATAGCGCGACAGACTATGGCTACACCTTC
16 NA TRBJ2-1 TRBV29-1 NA CSVEVSGTTYYNEQFF TGCAGCGTTGAAGTTTCAGGGACAACTTACTACAATGAGCAGTTCTTC
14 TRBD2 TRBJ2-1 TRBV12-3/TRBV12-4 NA CASSRLAGDNEQFF TGTGCCAGCAGTCGACTAGCGGGCGACAATGAGCAGTTCTTC
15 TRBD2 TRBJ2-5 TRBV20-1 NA CSARSGVRRGGVQYF TGCAGTGCTAGGTCTGGAGTGCGCCGGGGGGGAGTCCAGTACTTC
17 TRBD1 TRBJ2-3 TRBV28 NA CASISPLTQGGTDTQYF TGTGCCAGCATAAGCCCCCTTACACAGGGGGGCACAGATACGCAGTATTTT
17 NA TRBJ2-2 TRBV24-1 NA CATSGRGSDANTGELFF TGTGCCACCAGTGGCCGAGGGAGTGACGCGAACACCGGGGAGCTGTTTTTT
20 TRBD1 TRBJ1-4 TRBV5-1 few CASSTERRDRGPLGDEKLFF TGCGCCAGCAGCACGGAACGCCGGGACAGGGGGCCTCTTGGGGATGAAAAACTGTTTTTT